Given below is one T cell receptor (beta chain) in context. Its antigen is as yet unknown. The sample is drawn from a study of cytomegalovirus exposure and HLA in healthy donors. PCR amplification relied on 60 Vbeta primers (plus 13 Jbeta primers). TCRdb's copy holds only in-frame clones and misses some; the assay was immunoSEQ multiplex PCR. The sample consists of 150,000 to 200,000 clones, 81% of them appearing once. Donors counted as nominally healthy when sampled, yet unrecorded immune exposures were likely. V gave up 5 bases and J gave up 0 bases, with 14 bases separating them. Germline V gene data show CDR1 as MDHEN and CDR2 as SYDVKM. The CDR3 is 16 residues long. Study-level points and caveats: Compared with the roughly 700-donor mean, an Asian-associated ancestry cluster reportedly had fewer N-insertions, according to a later analysis. The study listed approximately 170 cytomegalovirus-associated TCR beta chains.

Specimen: PBMCs. V gene TRBV28 combines with J gene TRBJ1-5; D is unclear. This receptor was taken from a man younger than 35 in good health and CMV-seronegative. CDR3 sequence: CASSRLDYYSNQPQHF. The CDR3 region has the DNA TGTGCCAGCAGTCGCCTAGACTATTATAGCAATCAGCCCCAGCATTTT.